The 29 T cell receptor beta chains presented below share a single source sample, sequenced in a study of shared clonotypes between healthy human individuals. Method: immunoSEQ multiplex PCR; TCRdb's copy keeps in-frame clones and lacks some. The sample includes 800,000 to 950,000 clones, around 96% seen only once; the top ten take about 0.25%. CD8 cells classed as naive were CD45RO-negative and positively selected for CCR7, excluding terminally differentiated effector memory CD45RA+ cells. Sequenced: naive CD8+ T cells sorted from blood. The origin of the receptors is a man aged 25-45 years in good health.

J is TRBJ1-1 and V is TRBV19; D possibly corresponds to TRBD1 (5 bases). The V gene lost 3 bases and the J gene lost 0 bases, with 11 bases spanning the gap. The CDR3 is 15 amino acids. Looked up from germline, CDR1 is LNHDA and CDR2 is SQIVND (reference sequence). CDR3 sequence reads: CASSIRGNMNTEAFF. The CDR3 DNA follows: TGTGCCAGTAGTATTCGGGGGAACATGAACACTGAAGCTTTCTTT.

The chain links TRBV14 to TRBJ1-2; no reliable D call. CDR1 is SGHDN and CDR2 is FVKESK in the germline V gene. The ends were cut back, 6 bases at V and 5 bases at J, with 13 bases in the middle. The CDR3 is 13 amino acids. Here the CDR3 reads CASSRNSLYGYTF. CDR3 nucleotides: TGTGCCAGCAGTAGGAACAGTCTTTATGGCTACACCTTC.

CDR3 loop: CASAPAGGTISYTF. DNA for the CDR3: TGTGCCAGCGCGCCGGCAGGGGGCACTATAAGCTACACCTTC. The genes are TRBV7-9 and TRBJ1-2; 8 bases align to TRBD1. The trim removed 8 bases at V and 9 bases at J, leaving 14 bases unmatched. The CDR3 contains 14 residues. Per the germline V gene, CDR1 is SEHNR and CDR2 is FQNEAQ (reference sequence).

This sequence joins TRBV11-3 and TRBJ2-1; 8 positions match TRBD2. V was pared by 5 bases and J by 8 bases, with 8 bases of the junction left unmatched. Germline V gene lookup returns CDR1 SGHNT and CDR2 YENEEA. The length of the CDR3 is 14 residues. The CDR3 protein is CASSETGGPHEQFF. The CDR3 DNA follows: TGTGCCAGCAGCGAAACGGGAGGGCCTCATGAGCAGTTCTTC.

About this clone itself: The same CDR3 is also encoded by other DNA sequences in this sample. This CDR3 is CASSLRQGYEQYF. The CDR3 DNA follows: TGTGCCAGCAGCCTACGACAGGGCTACGAGCAGTACTTC. This sequence joins TRBV11-2 and TRBJ2-7, with TRBD1 matching 7 bases. The CDR3 extends over 13 amino acids. V shed 5 bases, J shed 3 bases, and the junction held 4 bases outside the gene matches. Germline CDR1 is SGHAT and CDR2 is FQNNGV.

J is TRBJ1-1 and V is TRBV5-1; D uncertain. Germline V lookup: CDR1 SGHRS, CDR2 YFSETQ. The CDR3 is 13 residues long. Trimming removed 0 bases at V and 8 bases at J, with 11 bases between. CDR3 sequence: CASSLEDLREAFF. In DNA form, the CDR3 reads TGCGCCAGCAGCTTGGAAGACCTGAGAGAAGCTTTCTTT.

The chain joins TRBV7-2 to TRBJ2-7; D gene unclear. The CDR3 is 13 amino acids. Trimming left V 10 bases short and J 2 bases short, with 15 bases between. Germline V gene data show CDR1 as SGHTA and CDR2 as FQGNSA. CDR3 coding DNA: TGTGCCATTACGACGGGTAGTCCCTACGAGCAGTACTTC. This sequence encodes CAITTGSPYEQYF.

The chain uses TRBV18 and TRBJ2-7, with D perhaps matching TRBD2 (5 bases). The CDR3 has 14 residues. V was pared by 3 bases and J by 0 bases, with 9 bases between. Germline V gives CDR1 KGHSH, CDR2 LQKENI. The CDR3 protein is CASSPEDSSYEQYF. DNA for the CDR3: TGTGCCAGCTCACCTGAGGACTCCTCCTACGAGCAGTACTTC. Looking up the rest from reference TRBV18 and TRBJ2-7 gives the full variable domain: NAGVMQNPRHLVRRRGQEARLRCSPMKGHSHVYWYRQLPEEGLKFMVYLQKENIIDESGMPKERFSAEFPKEGPSILRIQQVVRGDSAAYFCASSPEDSSYEQYFGPGTRLTVT.

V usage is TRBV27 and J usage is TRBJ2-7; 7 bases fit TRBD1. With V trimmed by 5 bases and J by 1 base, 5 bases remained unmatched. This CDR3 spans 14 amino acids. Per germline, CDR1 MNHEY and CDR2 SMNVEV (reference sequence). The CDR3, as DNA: TGTGCCAGCAGTCAAGGGGGCGCTTCCTACGAGCAGTACTTC. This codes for CASSQGGASYEQYF.

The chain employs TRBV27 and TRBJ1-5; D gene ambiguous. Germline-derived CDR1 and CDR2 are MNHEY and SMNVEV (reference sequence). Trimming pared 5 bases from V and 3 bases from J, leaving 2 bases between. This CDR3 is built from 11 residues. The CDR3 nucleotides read TGTGCCAGCAGTCACAATCAGCCCCAGCATTTT. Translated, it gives CASSHNQPQHF.

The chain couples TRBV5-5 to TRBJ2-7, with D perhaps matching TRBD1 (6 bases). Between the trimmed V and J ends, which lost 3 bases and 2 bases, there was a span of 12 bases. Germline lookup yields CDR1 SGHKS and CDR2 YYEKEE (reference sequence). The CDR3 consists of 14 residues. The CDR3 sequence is CASSSETGTYEQYF. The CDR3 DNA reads TGTGCCAGCAGCTCTGAGACAGGAACCTACGAGCAGTACTTC.

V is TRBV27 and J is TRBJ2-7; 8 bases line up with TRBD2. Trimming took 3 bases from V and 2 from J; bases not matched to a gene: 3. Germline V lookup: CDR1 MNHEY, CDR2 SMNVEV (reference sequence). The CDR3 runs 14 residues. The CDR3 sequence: CASSFGTRTYEQYF. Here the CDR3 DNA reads TGTGCCAGCAGTTTTGGGACTAGGACCTACGAGCAGTACTTC.

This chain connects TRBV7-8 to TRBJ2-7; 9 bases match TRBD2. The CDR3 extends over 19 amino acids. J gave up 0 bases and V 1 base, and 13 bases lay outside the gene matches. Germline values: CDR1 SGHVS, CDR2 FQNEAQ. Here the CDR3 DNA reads TGTGCCAGCAGCTTAGGGAAAAGCGGGGGGTACCTAGACTCCTACGAGCAGTACTTC. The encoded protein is CASSLGKSGGYLDSYEQYF.

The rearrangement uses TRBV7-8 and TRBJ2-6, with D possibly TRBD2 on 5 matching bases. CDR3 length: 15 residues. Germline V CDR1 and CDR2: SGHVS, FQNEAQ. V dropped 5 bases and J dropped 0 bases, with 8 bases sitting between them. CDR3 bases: TGTGCCAGCAGCCGCGAGGGCTCTGGGGCCAACGTCCTGACTTTC. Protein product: CASSREGSGANVLTF.

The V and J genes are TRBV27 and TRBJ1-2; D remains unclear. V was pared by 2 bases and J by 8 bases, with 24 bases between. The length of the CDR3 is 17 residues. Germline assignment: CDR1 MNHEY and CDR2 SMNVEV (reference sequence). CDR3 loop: CASSLRPYGELRGGYTF. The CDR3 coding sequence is TGTGCCAGCAGTTTAAGGCCATATGGGGAGTTGAGAGGAGGCTACACCTTC.

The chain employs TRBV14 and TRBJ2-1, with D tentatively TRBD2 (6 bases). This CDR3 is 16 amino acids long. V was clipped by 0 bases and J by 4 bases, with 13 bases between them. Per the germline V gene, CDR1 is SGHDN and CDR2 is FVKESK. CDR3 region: CASSQDYSGSYNEQFF. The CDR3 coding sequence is TGTGCCAGCAGCCAAGATTATAGCGGATCTTACAATGAGCAGTTCTTC.

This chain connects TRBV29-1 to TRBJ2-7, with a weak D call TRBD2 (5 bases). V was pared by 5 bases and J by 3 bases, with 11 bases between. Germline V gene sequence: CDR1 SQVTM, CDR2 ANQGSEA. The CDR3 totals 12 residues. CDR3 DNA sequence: TGCAGCGTTTTTCTAGCAAACTACGAGCAGTACTTC. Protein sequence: CSVFLANYEQYF.

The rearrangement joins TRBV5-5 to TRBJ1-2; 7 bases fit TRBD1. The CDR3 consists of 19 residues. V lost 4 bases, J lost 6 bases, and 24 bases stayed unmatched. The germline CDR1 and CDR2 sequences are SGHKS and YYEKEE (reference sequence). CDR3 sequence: CASSTGPRDLGGVVDGYTF. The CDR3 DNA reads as TGTGCCAGCAGCACTGGCCCCCGGGATTTAGGGGGCGTAGTGGATGGCTACACCTTC.

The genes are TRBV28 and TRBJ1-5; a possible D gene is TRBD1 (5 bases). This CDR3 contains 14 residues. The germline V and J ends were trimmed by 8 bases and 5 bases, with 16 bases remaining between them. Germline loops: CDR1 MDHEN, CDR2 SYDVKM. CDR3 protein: CASRGPGNHQPQHF. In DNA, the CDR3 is TGTGCCAGCCGAGGTCCAGGGAATCATCAGCCCCAGCATTTT.

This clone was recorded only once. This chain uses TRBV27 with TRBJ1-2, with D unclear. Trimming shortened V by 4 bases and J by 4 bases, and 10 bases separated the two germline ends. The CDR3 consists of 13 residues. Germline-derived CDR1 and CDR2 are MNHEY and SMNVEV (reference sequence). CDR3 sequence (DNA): TGTGCCAGCAGTTCGGCCCCCTTCTATGGCTACACCTTC. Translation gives CASSSAPFYGYTF.

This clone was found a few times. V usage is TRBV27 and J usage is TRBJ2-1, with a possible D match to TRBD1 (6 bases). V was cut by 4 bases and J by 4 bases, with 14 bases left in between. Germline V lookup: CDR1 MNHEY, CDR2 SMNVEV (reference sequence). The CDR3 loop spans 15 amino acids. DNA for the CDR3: TGTGCCAGCAGTTCCCCTTTGAGGGGGTACAATGAGCAGTTCTTC. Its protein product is CASSSPLRGYNEQFF.

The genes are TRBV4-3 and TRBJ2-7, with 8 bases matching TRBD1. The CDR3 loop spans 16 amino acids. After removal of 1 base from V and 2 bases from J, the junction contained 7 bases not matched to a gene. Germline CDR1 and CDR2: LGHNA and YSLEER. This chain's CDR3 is CASSQGTGRGTYEQYF. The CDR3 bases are TGCGCCAGCAGCCAAGGGACAGGGCGTGGAACCTACGAGCAGTACTTC.

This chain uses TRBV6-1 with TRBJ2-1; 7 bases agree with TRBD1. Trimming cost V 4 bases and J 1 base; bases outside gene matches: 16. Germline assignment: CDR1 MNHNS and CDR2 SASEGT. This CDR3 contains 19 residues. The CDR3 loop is CASSGPTRGPVGSYNEQFF. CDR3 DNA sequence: TGTGCCAGCAGTGGCCCGACGAGGGGGCCGGTAGGTTCCTACAATGAGCAGTTCTTC.

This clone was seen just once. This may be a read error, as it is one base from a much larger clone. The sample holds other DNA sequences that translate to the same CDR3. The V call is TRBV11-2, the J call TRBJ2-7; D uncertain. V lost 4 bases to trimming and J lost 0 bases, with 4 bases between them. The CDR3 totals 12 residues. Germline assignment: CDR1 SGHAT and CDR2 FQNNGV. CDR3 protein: CASSSDSYEQYF. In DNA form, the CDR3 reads TGTGCCAGCAGCTCGGACTCCTACGAGCAGTACTTC.

CDR3 bases: TGTGCCAGCAGCTCGATAGAGAGGACAGGGGACATGAACACTGAAGCTTTCTTT. Its protein product is CASSSIERTGDMNTEAFF. The gene calls are TRBV5-6 and TRBJ1-1, with 9 positions matching TRBD1. J gave up 0 bases and V 3 bases, and 12 bases lay outside the gene matches. From germline, CDR1 is SGHDT and CDR2 YYEEEE. The CDR3 loop spans 18 amino acids.

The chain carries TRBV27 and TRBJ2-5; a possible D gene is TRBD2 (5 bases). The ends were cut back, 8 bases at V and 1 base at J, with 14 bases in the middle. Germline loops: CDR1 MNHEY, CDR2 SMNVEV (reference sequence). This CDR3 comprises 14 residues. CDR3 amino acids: CASRLGGLQETQYF. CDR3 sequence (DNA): TGTGCCAGCCGGTTGGGCGGACTCCAAGAGACCCAGTACTTC.

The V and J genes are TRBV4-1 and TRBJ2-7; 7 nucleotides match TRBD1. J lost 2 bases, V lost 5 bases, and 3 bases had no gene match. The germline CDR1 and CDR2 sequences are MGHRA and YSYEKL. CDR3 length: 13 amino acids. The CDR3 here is CASSTGATYEQYF. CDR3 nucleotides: TGCGCCAGCAGCACAGGGGCAACCTACGAGCAGTACTTC.

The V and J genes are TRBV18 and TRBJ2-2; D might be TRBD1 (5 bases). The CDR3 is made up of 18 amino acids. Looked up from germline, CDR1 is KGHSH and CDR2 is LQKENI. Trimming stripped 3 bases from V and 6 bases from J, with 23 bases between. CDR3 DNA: TGTGCCAGCTCACCCCCACGAATTGGCAGGGTTTCTCCCGGGGAGCTGTTTTTT. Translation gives CASSPPRIGRVSPGELFF.

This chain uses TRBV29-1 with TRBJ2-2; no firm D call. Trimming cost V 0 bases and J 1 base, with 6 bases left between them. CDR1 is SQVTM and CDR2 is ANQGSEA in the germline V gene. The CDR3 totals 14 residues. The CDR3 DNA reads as TGCAGCGTTGAAGAGAACATGAACACCGGGGAGCTGTTTTTT. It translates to CSVEENMNTGELFF.